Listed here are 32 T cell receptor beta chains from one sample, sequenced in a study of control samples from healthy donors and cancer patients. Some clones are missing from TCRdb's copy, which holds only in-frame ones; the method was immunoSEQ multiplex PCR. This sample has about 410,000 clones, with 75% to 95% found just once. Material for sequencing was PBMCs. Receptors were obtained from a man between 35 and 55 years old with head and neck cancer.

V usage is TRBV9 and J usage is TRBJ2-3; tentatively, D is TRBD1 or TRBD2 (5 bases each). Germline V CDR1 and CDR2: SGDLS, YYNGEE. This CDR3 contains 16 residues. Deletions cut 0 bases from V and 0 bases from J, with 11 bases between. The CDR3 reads CASSVATGPSTDTQYF. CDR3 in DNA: TGTGCCAGCAGCGTAGCAACGGGGCCTAGCACAGATACGCAGTATTTT.

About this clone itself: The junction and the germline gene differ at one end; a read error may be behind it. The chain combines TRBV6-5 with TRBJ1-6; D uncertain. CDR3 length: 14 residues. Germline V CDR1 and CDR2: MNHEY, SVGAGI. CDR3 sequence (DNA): TGTGCCACCAGTAAGAGCTCCTATAATTCACCCCTCCACTTT. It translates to CATSKSSYNSPLHF.

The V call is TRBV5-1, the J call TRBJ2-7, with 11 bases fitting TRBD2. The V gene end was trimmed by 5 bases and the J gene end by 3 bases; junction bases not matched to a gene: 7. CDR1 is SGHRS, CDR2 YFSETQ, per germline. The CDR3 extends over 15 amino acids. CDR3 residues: CASSSGTSGLYEQYF. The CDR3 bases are TGCGCCAGCAGTTCCGGGACTAGCGGTCTCTACGAGCAGTACTTC. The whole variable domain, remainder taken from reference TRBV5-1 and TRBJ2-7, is KAGVTQTPRYLIKTRGQQVTLSCSPISGHRSVSWYQQTPGQGLQFLFEYFSETQRNKGNFPGRFSGRQFSNSRSEMNVSTLELGDSALYLCASSSGTSGLYEQYFGPGTRLTVT.

CDR3 in amino acids: CASSYSSALRNTIYF. The CDR3 region has the DNA TGTGCCAGCAGTTACTCGTCGGCGTTGAGAAACACCATATATTTT. The genes are TRBV6-6 and TRBJ1-3; D is undetermined. In germline, CDR1 is MNHNY, CDR2 SVGAGI (reference sequence). CDR3 length equals 15 residues. V lost 0 bases and J 5 bases, leaving 11 bases between the germline ends.

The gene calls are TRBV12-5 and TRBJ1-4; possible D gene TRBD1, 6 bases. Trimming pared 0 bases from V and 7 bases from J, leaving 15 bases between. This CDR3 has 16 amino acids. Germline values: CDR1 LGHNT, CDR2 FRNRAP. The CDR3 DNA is TGTGCTAGTGGTTTGGTACTAGGGGGGGCAGGTGAAAAACTGTTTTTT. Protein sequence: CASGLVLGGAGEKLFF.

In DNA, the CDR3 is TGCAGCGTTGAGGGGCTAGCCGTGGAGACCCAGTACTTC. Amino acid sequence: CSVEGLAVETQYF. The chain has TRBV29-1 and TRBJ2-5; the D gene could be TRBD1 or TRBD2 (5 bases each). V was shortened by 3 bases and J by 5 bases, with 13 bases between the two germline ends. From germline, CDR1 is SQVTM and CDR2 ANQGSEA. This CDR3 is 13 amino acids long. Together with reference TRBV29-1 and TRBJ2-5, the CDR3 gives the full variable domain: SAVISQKPSRDICQRGTSLTIQCQVDSQVTMMFWYRQQPGQSLTLIATANQGSEATYESGFVIDKFPISRPNLTFSTLTVSNMSPEDSSIYLCSVEGLAVETQYFGPGTRLLVL.

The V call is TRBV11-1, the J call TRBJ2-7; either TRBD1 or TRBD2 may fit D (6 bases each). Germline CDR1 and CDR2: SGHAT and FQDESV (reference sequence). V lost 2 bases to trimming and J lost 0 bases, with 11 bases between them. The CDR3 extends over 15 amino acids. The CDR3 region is CASSLLGGGSYEQYF. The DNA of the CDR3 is TGTGCCAGCAGCTTACTTGGAGGGGGCTCCTACGAGCAGTACTTC.

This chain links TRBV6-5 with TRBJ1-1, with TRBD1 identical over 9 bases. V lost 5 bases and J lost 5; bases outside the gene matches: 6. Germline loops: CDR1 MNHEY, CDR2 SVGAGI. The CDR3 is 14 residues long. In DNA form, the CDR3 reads TGTGCCAGCAGTAAACAGGGGGCGCGGACTGAAGCTTTCTTT. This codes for CASSKQGARTEAFF.

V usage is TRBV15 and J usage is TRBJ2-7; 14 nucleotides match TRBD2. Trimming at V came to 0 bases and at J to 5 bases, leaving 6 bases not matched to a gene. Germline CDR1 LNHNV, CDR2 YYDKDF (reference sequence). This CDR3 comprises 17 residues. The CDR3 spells CATSRDRPGLAGDEQYF. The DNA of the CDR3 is TGTGCCACCAGCAGAGATCGACCGGGACTAGCGGGAGACGAGCAGTACTTC.

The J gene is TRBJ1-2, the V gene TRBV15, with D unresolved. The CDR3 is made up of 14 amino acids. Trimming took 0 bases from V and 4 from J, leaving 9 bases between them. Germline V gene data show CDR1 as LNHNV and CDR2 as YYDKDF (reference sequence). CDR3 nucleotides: TGTGCCACCAGCAGAGATCGACTATCCTATGGCTACACCTTC. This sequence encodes CATSRDRLSYGYTF.

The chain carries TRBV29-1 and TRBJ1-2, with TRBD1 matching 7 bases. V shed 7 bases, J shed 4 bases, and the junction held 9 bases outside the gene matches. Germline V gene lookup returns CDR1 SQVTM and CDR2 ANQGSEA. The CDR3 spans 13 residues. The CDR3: CSARTGGGYGYTF. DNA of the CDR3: TGCAGCGCCCGGACAGGAGGAGGCTATGGCTACACCTTC.

The CDR3 region is CASSLETALAKNIQYF. Written as DNA, the CDR3 is TGCGCCAGCAGCTTGGAAACAGCCCTAGCCAAAAACATTCAGTACTTC. The J gene is TRBJ2-4, the V gene TRBV5-1; no firm D call. Per germline, CDR1 SGHRS and CDR2 YFSETQ. V gave up 0 bases and J gave up 0 bases, with 10 bases separating them. CDR3 length: 16 residues.

CDR3 sequence reads: CASRTGQGAQETQYF. The CDR3 nucleotides read TGTGCCAGCAGGACGGGACAGGGGGCACAAGAGACCCAGTACTTC. This rearrangement joins TRBV6-5 to TRBJ2-5; 12 bases fit TRBD1. The length of the CDR3 is 15 residues. Trimming at V came to 6 bases and at J to 2 bases, leaving 4 bases not matched to a gene. Germline V CDR1 and CDR2: MNHEY, SVGAGI.

CDR3: CASSLWGSNTEAFF. The DNA for the CDR3 is TGCGCCAGCAGCTTGTGGGGGTCGAACACTGAAGCTTTCTTT. The rearrangement uses TRBV5-1 and TRBJ1-1; TRBD1 might be the D (5 bases). Germline V gene lookup returns CDR1 SGHRS and CDR2 YFSETQ. The CDR3 loop spans 14 amino acids. Trimming took 1 base from V and 1 from J, leaving 8 bases between them.

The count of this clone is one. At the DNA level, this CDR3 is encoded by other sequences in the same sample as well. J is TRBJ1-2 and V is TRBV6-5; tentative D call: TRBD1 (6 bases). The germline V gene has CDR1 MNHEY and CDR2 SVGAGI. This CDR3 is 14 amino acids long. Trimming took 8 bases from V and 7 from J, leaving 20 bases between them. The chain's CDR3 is CASGVGGARGGYTF. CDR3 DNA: TGTGCCAGCGGCGTAGGGGGGGCGCGGGGTGGCTACACCTTC.

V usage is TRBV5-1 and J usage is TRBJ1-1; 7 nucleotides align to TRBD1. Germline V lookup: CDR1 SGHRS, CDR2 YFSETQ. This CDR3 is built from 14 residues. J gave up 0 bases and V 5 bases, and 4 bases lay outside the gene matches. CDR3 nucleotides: TGCGCCAGCAGACCTGGGACAGTGAACACTGAAGCTTTCTTT. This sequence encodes CASRPGTVNTEAFF. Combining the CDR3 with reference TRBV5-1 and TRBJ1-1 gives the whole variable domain KAGVTQTPRYLIKTRGQQVTLSCSPISGHRSVSWYQQTPGQGLQFLFEYFSETQRNKGNFPGRFSGRQFSNSRSEMNVSTLELGDSALYLCASRPGTVNTEAFFGQGTRLTVV.

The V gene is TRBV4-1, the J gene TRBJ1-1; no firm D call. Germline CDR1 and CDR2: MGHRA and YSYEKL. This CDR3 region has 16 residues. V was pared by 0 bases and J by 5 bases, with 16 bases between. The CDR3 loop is CASSQDRSGSWTEAFF. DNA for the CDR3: TGCGCCAGCAGCCAAGATAGATCGGGATCTTGGACTGAAGCTTTCTTT.

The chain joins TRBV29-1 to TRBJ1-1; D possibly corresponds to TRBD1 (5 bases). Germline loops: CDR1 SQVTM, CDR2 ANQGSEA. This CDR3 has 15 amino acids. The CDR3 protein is CIPQTGSQLDTEAFF. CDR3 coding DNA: TGCATTCCTCAAACAGGCTCCCAATTGGACACTGAAGCTTTCTTT.

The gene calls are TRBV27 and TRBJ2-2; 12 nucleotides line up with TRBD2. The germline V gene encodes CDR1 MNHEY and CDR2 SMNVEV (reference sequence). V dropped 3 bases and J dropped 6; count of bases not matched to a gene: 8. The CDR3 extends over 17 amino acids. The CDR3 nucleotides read TGTGCCAGCAGTTTGCCTAGCGGGAGGGATCTCCCCGGGGAGCTGTTTTTT. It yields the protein CASSLPSGRDLPGELFF.

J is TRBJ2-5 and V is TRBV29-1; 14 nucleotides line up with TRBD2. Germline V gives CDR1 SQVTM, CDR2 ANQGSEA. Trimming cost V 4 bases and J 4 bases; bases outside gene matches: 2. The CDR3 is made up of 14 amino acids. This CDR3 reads CSVVGLAGVETQYF. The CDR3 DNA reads TGCAGCGTTGTGGGACTAGCGGGAGTAGAGACCCAGTACTTC.

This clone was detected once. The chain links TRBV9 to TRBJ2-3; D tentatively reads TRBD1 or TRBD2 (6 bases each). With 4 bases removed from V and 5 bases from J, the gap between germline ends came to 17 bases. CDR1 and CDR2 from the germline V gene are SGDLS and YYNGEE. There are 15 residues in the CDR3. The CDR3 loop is CASSLSGAPGDTQYF. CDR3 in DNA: TGTGCCAGCAGCCTCTCGGGGGCCCCCGGAGATACGCAGTATTTT.

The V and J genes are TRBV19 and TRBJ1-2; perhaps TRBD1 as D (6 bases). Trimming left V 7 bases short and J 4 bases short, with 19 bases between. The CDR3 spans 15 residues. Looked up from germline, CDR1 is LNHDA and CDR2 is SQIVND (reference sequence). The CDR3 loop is CASTLIPDRAYGYTF. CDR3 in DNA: TGTGCCAGTACCCTTATACCGGACAGAGCCTATGGCTACACCTTC.

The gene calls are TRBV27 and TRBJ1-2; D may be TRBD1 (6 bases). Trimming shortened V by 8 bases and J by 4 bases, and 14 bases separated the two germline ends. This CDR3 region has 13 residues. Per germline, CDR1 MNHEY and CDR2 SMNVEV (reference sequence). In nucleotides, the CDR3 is TGTGCCAGCCGAGAGGGGGGATTCTATGGCTACACCTTC. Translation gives CASREGGFYGYTF.

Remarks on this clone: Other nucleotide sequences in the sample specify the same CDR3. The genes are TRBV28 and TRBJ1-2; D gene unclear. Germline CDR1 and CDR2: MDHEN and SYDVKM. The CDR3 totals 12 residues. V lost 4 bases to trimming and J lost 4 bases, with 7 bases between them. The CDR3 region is CASSSGFYGYTF. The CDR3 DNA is TGTGCCAGCAGTTCGGGTTTCTATGGCTACACCTTC.

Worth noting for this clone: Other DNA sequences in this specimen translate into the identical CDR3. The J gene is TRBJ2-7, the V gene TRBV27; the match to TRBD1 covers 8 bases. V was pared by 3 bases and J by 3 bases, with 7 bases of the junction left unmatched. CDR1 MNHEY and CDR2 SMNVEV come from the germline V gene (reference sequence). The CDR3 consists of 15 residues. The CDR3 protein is CASSLSRQGLYEQYF. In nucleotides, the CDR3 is TGTGCCAGCAGTTTGTCGAGACAGGGGCTCTACGAGCAGTACTTC.

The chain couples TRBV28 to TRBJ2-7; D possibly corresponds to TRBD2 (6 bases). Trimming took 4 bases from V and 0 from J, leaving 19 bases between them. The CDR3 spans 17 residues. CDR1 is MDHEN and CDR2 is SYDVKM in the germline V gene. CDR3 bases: TGTGCCAGCAGTTCCGATCGACGGGACTCCTTCTCCTACGAGCAGTACTTC. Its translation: CASSSDRRDSFSYEQYF.

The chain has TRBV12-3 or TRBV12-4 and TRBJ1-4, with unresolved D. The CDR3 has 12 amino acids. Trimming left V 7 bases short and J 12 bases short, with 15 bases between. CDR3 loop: CASTTVEVELFF. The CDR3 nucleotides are TGTGCCAGCACCACGGTTGAAGTAGAACTGTTTTTT.

Here the CDR3 DNA reads TGTGCCAGCAGTTTATTAGGTCGGGAGGCCTACGAGCAGTACTTC. It is translated as CASSLLGREAYEQYF. The chain has TRBV27 and TRBJ2-7; TRBD2 matches 7 bases. The length of the CDR3 is 15 residues. Germline V gene sequence: CDR1 MNHEY, CDR2 SMNVEV (reference sequence). V lost 1 base and J lost 2; bases outside the gene matches: 5.

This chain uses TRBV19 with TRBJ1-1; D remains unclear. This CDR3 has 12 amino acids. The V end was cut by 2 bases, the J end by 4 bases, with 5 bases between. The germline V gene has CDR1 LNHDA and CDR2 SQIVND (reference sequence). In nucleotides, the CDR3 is TGTGCCAGTAGTATATGGAGCACTGAAGCTTTCTTT. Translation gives CASSIWSTEAFF.

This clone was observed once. As DNA, the CDR3 is TGTGCCAGCAGCTTAGCGGTGGGACACGATGTCAGGTTTGCGACCCAGTACTTC. Its protein product is CASSLAVGHDVRFATQYF. The rearrangement joins TRBV7-2 to TRBJ2-5, with D perhaps matching TRBD1 (6 bases). There are 18 residues in the CDR3. CDR1 is SGHTA, CDR2 FQGNSA, per germline. V was clipped by 0 bases and J by 7 bases, with 24 bases between them.

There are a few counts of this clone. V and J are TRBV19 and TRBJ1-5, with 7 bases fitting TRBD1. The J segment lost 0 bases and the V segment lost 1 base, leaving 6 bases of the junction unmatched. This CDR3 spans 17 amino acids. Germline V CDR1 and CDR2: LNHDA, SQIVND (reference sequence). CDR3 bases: TGTGCCAGTAGTATAGGGGCAGGGGGAAATAGCAATCAGCCCCAGCATTTT. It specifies CASSIGAGGNSNQPQHF.

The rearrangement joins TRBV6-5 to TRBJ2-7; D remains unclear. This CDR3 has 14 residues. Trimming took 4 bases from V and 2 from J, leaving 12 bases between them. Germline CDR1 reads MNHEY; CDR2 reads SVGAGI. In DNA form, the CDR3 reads TGTGCCAGCAGTTCCTCGGTGCCCCCCTACGAGCAGTACTTC. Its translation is CASSSSVPPYEQYF.